These T cell receptor beta chains were read from a single sample in a study of T cell changes during pregnancy in multiple sclerosis. Generated by immunoSEQ multiplex PCR, the TCRdb table keeps only in-frame clones and is missing some. The repertoire holds about 110,000 clones, less than 95% seen once, with less than 0.85% in the top ten. Sequences were derived from peripheral blood, sampled in the third trimester of pregnancy. The origin of the receptors is a female donor in good health, enrolled as a control in a pregnancy study. Each CDR3 is given with its conserved first and last residue. A D gene is named only where the DNA matches it firmly.

J	V	D	CDR3
TRBJ2-1	TRBV9	TRBD2	CASSVASGLTYNEQFF
TRBJ2-6	TRBV5-5	TRBD2	CASSTTGGPGANVLTF
TRBJ1-5	TRBV27	TRBD1	CASNGQGQPQHF
TRBJ2-3	TRBV18	TRBD1	CASSSEQGFTQYF
TRBJ2-5	TRBV30	.	CAWSVAGETQYF
TRBJ1-3	TRBV30	.	CAWGNSGNTIYF
TRBJ2-7	TRBV7-9	.	CASSLAGKETAYEQYF
TRBJ2-3	TRBV5-5	.	CASSPGWRREDTQYF
TRBJ2-3	TRBV25-1	TRBD2	CASSESTGGSTDTQYF
TRBJ1-1	TRBV6-5	.	CASSRGGGMNTEAFF
TRBJ2-7	TRBV7-2	.	CASSPSSYEQYF
TRBJ1-2	TRBV19	TRBD1	CASSPGQGYGYTF
TRBJ1-5	TRBV7-9	TRBD1	CASSFQGAQPQHF
TRBJ2-3	TRBV6-4	TRBD2	CASSDSASGGTATDTQYF
TRBJ1-2	TRBV6-4	TRBD1	CASTNRDRNFYGYTF
TRBJ1-4	TRBV4-1	.	CASSVWTDYNEKLFF
TRBJ2-1	TRBV7-9	.	CASSANRWNEQFF
TRBJ2-3	TRBV30	TRBD2	CAWDTSGGRTQYF
TRBJ1-4	TRBV11-2	TRBD1	CASSTDRANEKLFF
TRBJ2-3	TRBV7-3	TRBD1	CASSSPGQGASDTQYF
TRBJ1-1	TRBV30	.	CACDTTSVLVGAFF
TRBJ1-5	TRBV7-2	.	CASSFGQSNQPQHF
TRBJ2-7	TRBV6-6	.	CASTYIQGSYEQYF
TRBJ1-1	TRBV11-1	.	CASSLDPGGSEAFF
TRBJ1-2	TRBV19	TRBD1	CASSTKGTGGNYGYTF
TRBJ1-6	TRBV9	.	CASSPQGSGSPLHF
TRBJ1-5	TRBV5-1	TRBD1	CASSSGQGGNQPQHF
TRBJ2-3	TRBV9	.	CASSGGGLRADTQYF
TRBJ1-1	TRBV5-1	TRBD1	CASSPRQGRYTEAFF
TRBJ2-1	TRBV14	TRBD2	CASSGTSGSYNEQFF
TRBJ1-4	TRBV11-2	.	CASSLGGQNEKLFF
TRBJ1-1	TRBV7-9	TRBD1	CASSSGTGDTEAFF
TRBJ2-1	TRBV6-1	TRBD2	CASSEGFLAGVRDEQFF
TRBJ2-7	TRBV19	TRBD1	CASSPGQGGYYEQYF
TRBJ1-2	TRBV6-5	TRBD1	CASSRPTGGGGYTF
TRBJ2-3	TRBV13	TRBD2	CASSSGLAGGVDTQYF